Included here is one T cell receptor beta chain sequence, with context. A single-stranded UMI oligo with SP2 sequence was ligated to cDNA 3' ends. The first PCR ran 4 to 5 cycles with an equimolar RC1.1 and RC1.2 beta primer mix. TCRdb passed the UMI-ligation and nested PCR reads through MiXCR, listing each CDR3 protein once. The sample shows approximately 43,000 distinct CDR3 sequences, over 15% of them seen only once. The data derive from a study of quantifying T cell responses using KT2 cells. Study as a whole: Reverse transcription used primers in the TCR alpha and beta constant regions. Estimated efficiency of the T4 ligation step was above 9% under optimum conditions. The second PCR ran as a qPCR until a predetermined fluorescence threshold was reached.

CDR1 and CDR2 (germline): MNHEY, SVGEGT. CDR3 size: 14 residues. The V segment lost 3 bases and the J segment 7 bases; nucleotides outside the gene matches: 4. KT2, a clone with a known TCR, was spiked into unfractionated PBMC. The sequence came from a human donor. The sample comprised PBMCs spiked with cells of the T cell clone KT2. V gene TRBV6-2 or TRBV6-3 combines with J gene TRBJ1-5; the match to TRBD1 covers 9 bases. The CDR3 nucleotides read TGTGCCAGCAGTTATACAGGGGGCGGACAGCCCCAGCATTTT. Protein product: CASSYTGGGQPQHF.